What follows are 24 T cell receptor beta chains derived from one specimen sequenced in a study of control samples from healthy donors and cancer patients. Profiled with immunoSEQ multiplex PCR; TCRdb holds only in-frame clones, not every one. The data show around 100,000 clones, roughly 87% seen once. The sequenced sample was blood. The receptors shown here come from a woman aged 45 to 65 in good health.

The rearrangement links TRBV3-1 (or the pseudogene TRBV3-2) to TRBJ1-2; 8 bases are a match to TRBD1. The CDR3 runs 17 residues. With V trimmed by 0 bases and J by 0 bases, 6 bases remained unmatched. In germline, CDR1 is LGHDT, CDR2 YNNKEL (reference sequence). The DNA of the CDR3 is TGTGCCAGCAGCCAAGATTACGGACAGGGTTCTAACTATGGCTACACCTTC. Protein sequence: CASSQDYGQGSNYGYTF.

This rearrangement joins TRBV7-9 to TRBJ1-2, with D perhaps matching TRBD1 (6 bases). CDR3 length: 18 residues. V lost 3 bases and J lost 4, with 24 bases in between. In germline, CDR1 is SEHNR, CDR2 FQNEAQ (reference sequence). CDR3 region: CASSFVAVKPDRTYGYTF. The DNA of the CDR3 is TGTGCCAGCAGCTTTGTAGCAGTCAAACCAGACAGGACCTATGGCTACACCTTC.

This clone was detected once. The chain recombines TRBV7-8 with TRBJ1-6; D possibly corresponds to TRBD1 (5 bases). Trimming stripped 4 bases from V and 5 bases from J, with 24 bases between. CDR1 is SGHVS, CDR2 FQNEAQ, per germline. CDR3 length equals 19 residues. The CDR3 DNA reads TGTGCCAGCAGCTCCGAAACACCATTCACGGGGCCTAATAATTCACCCCTCCACTTT. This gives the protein CASSSETPFTGPNNSPLHF. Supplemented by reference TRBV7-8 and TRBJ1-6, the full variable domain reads GAGVSQSPRYKVAKRGQDVALRCDPISGHVSLFWYQQALGQGPEFLTYFQNEAQLDKSGLPSDRFFAERPEGSVSTLKIQRTQQEDSAVYLCASSSETPFTGPNNSPLHFGNGTRLTVT.

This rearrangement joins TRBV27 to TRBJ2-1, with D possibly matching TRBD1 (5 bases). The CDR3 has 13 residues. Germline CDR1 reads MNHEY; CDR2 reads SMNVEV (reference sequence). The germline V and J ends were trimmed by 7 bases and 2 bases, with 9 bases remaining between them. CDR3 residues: CASTGIPYNEQFF. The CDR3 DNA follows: TGTGCCAGCACAGGGATCCCCTACAATGAGCAGTTCTTC.

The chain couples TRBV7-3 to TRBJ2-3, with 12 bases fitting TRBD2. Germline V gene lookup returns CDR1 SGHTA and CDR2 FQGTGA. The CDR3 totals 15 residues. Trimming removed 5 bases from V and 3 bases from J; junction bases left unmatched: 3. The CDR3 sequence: CASSLTSGGTDTQYF. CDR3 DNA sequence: TGTGCCAGCAGCCTCACTAGCGGGGGGACAGATACGCAGTATTTT.

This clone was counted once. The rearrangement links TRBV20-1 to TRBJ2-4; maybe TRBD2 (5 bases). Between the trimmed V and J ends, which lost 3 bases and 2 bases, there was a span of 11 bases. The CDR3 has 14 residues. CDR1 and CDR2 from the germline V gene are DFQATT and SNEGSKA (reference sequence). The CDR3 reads CSASGSRTKNIQYF. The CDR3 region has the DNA TGCAGTGCTAGTGGGAGTAGAACCAAAAACATTCAGTACTTC.

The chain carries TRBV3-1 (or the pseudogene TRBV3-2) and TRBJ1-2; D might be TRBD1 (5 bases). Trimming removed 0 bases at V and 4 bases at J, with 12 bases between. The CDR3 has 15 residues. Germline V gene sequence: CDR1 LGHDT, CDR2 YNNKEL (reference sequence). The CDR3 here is CASSQDWGIRYGYTF. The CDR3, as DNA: TGTGCCAGCAGCCAAGATTGGGGGATACGCTATGGCTACACCTTC.

The CDR3 bases are TGTGCCAGCAGCTTACTAATCGCCGGGGAGCTGTTTTTT. Translating gives CASSLLIAGELFF. The V gene is TRBV7-2, the J gene TRBJ2-2; D not certain. Germline-derived CDR1 and CDR2 are SGHTA and FQGNSA. The ends were cut back, 2 bases at V and 6 bases at J, with 7 bases in the middle. The CDR3 spans 13 residues.

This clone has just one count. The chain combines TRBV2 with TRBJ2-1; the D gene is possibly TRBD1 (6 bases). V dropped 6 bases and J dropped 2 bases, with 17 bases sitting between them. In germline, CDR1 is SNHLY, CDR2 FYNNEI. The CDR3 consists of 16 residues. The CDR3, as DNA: TGTGCCAGCAGCCTGACAGGCCAACTCACCTACAATGAGCAGTTCTTC. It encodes CASSLTGQLTYNEQFF.

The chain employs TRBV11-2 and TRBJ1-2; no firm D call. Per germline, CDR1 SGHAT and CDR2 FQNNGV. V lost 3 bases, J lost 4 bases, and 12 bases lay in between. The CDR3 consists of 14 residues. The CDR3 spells CASSFNTGVYGYTF. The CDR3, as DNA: TGTGCCAGCAGCTTTAATACGGGAGTCTATGGCTACACCTTC.

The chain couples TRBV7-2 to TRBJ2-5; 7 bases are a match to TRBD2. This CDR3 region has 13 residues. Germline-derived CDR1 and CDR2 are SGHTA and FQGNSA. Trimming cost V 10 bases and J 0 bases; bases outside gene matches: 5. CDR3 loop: CAIRGRDQETQYF. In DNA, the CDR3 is TGTGCCATCCGGGGGAGGGACCAAGAGACCCAGTACTTC.

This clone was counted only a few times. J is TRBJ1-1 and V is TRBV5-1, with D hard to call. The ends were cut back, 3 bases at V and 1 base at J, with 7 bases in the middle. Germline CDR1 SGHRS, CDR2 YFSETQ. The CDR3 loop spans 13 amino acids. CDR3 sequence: CASSWTSNTEAFF. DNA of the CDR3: TGCGCCAGCAGCTGGACCTCGAACACTGAAGCTTTCTTT.

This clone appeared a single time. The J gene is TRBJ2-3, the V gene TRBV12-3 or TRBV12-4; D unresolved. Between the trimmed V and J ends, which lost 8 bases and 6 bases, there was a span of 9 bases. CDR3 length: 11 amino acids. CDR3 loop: CASRYIDTQYF. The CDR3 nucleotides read TGTGCCAGCCGGTATATTGATACGCAGTATTTT.

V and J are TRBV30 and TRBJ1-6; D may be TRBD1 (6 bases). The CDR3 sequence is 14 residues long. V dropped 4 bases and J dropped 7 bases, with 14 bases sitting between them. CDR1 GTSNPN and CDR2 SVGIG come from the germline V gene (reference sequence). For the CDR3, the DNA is TGTGCCTGGACCCGGGACAAGCTAAATTCACCCCTCCACTTT. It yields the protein CAWTRDKLNSPLHF. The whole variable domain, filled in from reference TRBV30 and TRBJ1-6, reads SQTIHQWPATLVQPVGSPLSLECTVEGTSNPNLYWYRQAAGRGLQLLFYSVGIGQISSEVPQNLSASRPQDRQFILSSKKLLLSDSGFYLCAWTRDKLNSPLHFGNGTRLTVT.

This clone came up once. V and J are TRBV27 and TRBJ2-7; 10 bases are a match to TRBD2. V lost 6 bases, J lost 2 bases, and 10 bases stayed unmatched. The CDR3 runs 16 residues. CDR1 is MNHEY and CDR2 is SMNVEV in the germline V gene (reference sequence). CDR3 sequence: CASRRAGGSRPYEQYV. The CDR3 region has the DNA TGTGCCAGCAGGCGAGCGGGAGGGTCCCGTCCCTACGAGCAGTACGTC.

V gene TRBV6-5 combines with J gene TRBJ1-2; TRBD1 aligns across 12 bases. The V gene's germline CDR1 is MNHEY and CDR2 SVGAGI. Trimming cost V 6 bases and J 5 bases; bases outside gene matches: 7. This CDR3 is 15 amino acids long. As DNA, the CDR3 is TGTGCCAGCAGCAAGGGGACAGGGGGCGCGTATGGCTACACCTTC. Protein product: CASSKGTGGAYGYTF.

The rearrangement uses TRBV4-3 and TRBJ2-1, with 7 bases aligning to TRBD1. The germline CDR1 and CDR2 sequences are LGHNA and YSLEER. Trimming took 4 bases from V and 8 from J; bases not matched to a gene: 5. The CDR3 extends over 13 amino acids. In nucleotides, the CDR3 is TGCGCCAGCAGCCCGACAGGGAACCATGAGCAGTTCTTC. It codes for CASSPTGNHEQFF.

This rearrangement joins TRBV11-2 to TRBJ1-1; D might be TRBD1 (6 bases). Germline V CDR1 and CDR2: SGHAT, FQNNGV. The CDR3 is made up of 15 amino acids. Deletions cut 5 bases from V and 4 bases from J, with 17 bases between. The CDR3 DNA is TGTGCCAGCAGCGGAAAACAGGGTCCGGGCACTGAAGCTTTCTTT. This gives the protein CASSGKQGPGTEAFF.

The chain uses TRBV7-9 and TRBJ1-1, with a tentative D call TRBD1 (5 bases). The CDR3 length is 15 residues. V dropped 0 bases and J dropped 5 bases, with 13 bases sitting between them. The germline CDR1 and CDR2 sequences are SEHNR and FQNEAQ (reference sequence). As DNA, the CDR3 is TGTGCCAGCAGCTTAGCCGAGACAGTCGGGACTGAAGCTTTCTTT. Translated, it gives CASSLAETVGTEAFF.

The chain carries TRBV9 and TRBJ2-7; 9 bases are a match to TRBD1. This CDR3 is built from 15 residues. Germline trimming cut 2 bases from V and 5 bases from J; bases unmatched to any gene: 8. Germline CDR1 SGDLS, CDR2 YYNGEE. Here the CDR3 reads CASSVEGQGGDEQYF. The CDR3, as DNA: TGTGCCAGCAGCGTGGAGGGACAGGGAGGCGACGAGCAGTACTTC. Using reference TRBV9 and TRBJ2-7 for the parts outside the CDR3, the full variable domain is DSGVTQTPKHLITATGQRVTLRCSPRSGDLSVYWYQQSLDQGLQFLIQYYNGEERAKGNILERFSAQQFPDLHSELNLSSLELGDSALYFCASSVEGQGGDEQYFGPGTRLTVT.

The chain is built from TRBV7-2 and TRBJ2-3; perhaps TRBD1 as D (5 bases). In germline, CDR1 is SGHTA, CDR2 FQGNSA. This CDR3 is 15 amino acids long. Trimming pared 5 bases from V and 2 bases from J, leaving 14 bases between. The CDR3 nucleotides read TGTGCCAGCAGCGGGGCGGCGCTAGTCACAGATACGCAGTATTTT. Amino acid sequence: CASSGAALVTDTQYF.

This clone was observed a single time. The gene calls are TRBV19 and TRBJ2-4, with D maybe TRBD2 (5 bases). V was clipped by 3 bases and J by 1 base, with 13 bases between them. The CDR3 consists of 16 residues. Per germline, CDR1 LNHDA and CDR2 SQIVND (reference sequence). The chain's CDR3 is CASSIASFAAKNIQYF. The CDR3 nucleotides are TGTGCCAGTAGTATTGCTAGCTTCGCGGCCAAAAACATTCAGTACTTC.

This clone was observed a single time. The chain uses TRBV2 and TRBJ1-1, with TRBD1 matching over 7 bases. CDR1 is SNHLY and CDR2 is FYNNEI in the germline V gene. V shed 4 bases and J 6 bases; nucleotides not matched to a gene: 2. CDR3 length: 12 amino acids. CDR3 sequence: CASSAQGAEAFF. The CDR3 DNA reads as TGTGCCAGCAGTGCCCAGGGGGCTGAAGCTTTCTTT. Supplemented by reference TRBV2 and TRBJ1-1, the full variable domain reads EPEVTQTPSHQVTQMGQEVILRCVPISNHLYFYWYRQILGQKVEFLVSFYNNEISEKSEIFDDQFSVERPDGSNFTLKIRSTKLEDSAMYFCASSAQGAEAFFGQGTRLTVV.

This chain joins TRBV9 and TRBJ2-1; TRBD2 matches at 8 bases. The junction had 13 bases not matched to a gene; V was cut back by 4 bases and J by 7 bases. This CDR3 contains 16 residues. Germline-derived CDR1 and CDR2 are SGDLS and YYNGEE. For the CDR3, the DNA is TGTGCCAGCAGCCCCCACATCAGCGGGAGAATGAATGAGCAGTTCTTC. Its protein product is CASSPHISGRMNEQFF.